What follows are 16 T cell receptor beta chains derived from one specimen sequenced in a study of blood T cell repertoires in COVID-19. The method was immunoSEQ multiplex PCR; TCRdb's version includes in-frame clones alone and lacks a portion of them. The table lists about 300,000 clones, around nine tenths of them singletons. Sequenced: PBMCs or T cells enriched from blood (not recorded which). These receptors came from a woman in her 30s who had recovered from COVID-19.

There are a few counts of this clone. The rearrangement joins TRBV2 to TRBJ1-1; the D is unclear. Germline loops: CDR1 SNHLY, CDR2 FYNNEI. The V and J ends lost 3 bases and 5 bases respectively, with 16 bases between them. The CDR3 has 15 residues. CDR3 coding DNA: TGTGCCAGCAGTGATATATCCCTGGGCGTGACTGAAGCTTTCTTT. It translates to CASSDISLGVTEAFF.

The chain couples TRBV6-1 to TRBJ1-1; 9 bases fit TRBD1. Per germline, CDR1 MNHNS and CDR2 SASEGT. J lost 0 bases, V lost 2 bases, and 10 bases had no gene match. The CDR3 is 18 amino acids. CDR3: CASSELSGTGIMNTEAFF. As DNA, the CDR3 is TGTGCCAGCAGTGAACTCTCCGGGACAGGGATCATGAACACTGAAGCTTTCTTT.

J is TRBJ2-4 and V is TRBV30; the match to TRBD1 covers 7 bases. Germline V gene lookup returns CDR1 GTSNPN and CDR2 SVGIG (reference sequence). The CDR3 consists of 14 residues. V was clipped by 0 bases and J by 3 bases; unmatched bases: 2. The CDR3 is CAWSVTGDKNIQYF. For the CDR3, the DNA is TGTGCCTGGAGTGTCACAGGGGACAAAAACATTCAGTACTTC.

DNA of the CDR3: TGTGCCAGCAGCTCCCAGGGGGCACGGGGGGAGCTGTTTTTT. This gives the protein CASSSQGARGELFF. The gene calls are TRBV9 and TRBJ2-2; 8 nucleotides agree with TRBD1. V lost 4 bases and J lost 8; bases outside the gene matches: 7. Germline assignment: CDR1 SGDLS and CDR2 YYNGEE. CDR3 size: 14 residues.

With regard to this clone: This CDR3 is also generated by other DNA sequences in the sample. The chain carries TRBV7-9 and TRBJ1-5; TRBD1 matches 11 bases. Unmatched junction bases numbered 0, after V lost 1 base and J lost 4 bases. Germline V gene lookup returns CDR1 SEHNR and CDR2 FQNEAQ (reference sequence). The CDR3 is 15 amino acids. This CDR3 reads CASSLGDRGNQPQHF. The CDR3 DNA sequence: TGTGCCAGCAGCTTAGGGGACAGGGGGAATCAGCCCCAGCATTTT.

The table lists this clone with a few counts. The rearrangement joins TRBV6-4 to TRBJ1-6; D might be TRBD1 (5 bases). Germline-derived CDR1 and CDR2 are MRHNA and SNTAGT. Between the trimmed V and J ends, which lost 2 bases and 9 bases, there was a span of 11 bases. The length of the CDR3 is 14 residues. The CDR3 loop reads CASSDGQGGSPLHF. As DNA, the CDR3 is TGTGCCAGCAGTGACGGCCAGGGTGGTTCACCCCTCCACTTT.

The gene calls are TRBV5-1 and TRBJ2-3; D not resolved. The CDR3 contains 16 residues. CDR1 SGHRS and CDR2 YFSETQ come from the germline V gene. Trimming shortened V by 0 bases and J by 3 bases, and 14 bases separated the two germline ends. The CDR3 nucleotides are TGCGCCAGCAGCTTGGATGGTAGTTATACTACAGATACGCAGTATTTT. Its translation is CASSLDGSYTTDTQYF.

This chain links TRBV5-5 with TRBJ1-1; the D is unclear. Germline V gene data show CDR1 as SGHKS and CDR2 as YYEKEE (reference sequence). Trimming took off 0 bases at V and 1 base at J, with 7 bases between the two ends. The CDR3 runs 14 residues. As DNA, the CDR3 is TGTGCCAGCAGCTTGGTGCAGGAGAACACTGAAGCTTTCTTT. It codes for CASSLVQENTEAFF.

The chain has TRBV2 and TRBJ2-3; 8 nucleotides match TRBD2. The CDR3 has 15 residues. The ends lost 6 bases at V and 4 bases at J; junction bases unmatched: 9. The germline V gene encodes CDR1 SNHLY and CDR2 FYNNEI. This CDR3 is CASSLRSGASDTQYF. The CDR3 coding sequence is TGTGCCAGCAGCCTACGTAGCGGGGCTTCAGATACGCAGTATTTT.

This chain joins TRBV28 and TRBJ1-3; tentative D call: TRBD1 (6 bases). V was cut by 6 bases and J by 2 bases, with 11 bases left in between. The CDR3 runs 14 residues. Germline CDR1 MDHEN, CDR2 SYDVKM. DNA of the CDR3: TGTGCCAGCAGGCGTACAGGGACTGGAAACACCATATATTTT. It specifies CASRRTGTGNTIYF.

This chain uses TRBV4-1 with TRBJ1-6; D might be TRBD1 (5 bases). This CDR3 is built from 15 residues. Trimming shortened V by 3 bases and J by 3 bases, and 9 bases separated the two germline ends. Germline values: CDR1 MGHRA, CDR2 YSYEKL. DNA for the CDR3: TGCGCCAGCAGCCAGACAGCGAACTATAATTCACCCCTCCACTTT. Its translation is CASSQTANYNSPLHF.

The sample holds one count of this clone. The rearrangement links TRBV5-5 to TRBJ2-5, with 8 nucleotides matching TRBD2. Germline lookup yields CDR1 SGHKS and CDR2 YYEKEE (reference sequence). V shed 0 bases, J shed 4 bases, and the junction held 11 bases outside the gene matches. This CDR3 has 17 residues. CDR3 protein: CASSLAGAGGSLETQYF. In DNA form, the CDR3 reads TGTGCCAGCAGCTTGGCCGGGGCGGGGGGCAGTTTAGAGACCCAGTACTTC.

In its sample, this clone was seen once. This chain connects TRBV28 to TRBJ2-7, with 9 positions matching TRBD1. This CDR3 region has 14 residues. V lost 5 bases to trimming and J lost 7 bases; unmatched junction nucleotides: 9. The germline V gene has CDR1 MDHEN and CDR2 SYDVKM. CDR3 bases: TGTGCCAGCAGTACTACAGGGGGCGCTCGGGAGCAGTACTTC. Its protein is CASSTTGGAREQYF.

The rearrangement uses TRBV2 and TRBJ1-4, with 7 bases lining up with TRBD1. This CDR3 spans 12 amino acids. CDR1 is SNHLY and CDR2 is FYNNEI in the germline V gene. J lost 6 bases, V lost 8 bases, and 3 bases had no gene match. The DNA for the CDR3 is TGTGCCAGCTGGGGACAGTATGAAAAACTGTTTTTT. Protein: CASWGQYEKLFF.

The gene calls are TRBV28 and TRBJ2-5; 8 nucleotides align to TRBD2. J lost 3 bases, V lost 2 bases, and 5 bases had no gene match. The germline V gene has CDR1 MDHEN and CDR2 SYDVKM. The CDR3 runs 15 residues. The chain's CDR3 is CASSLIGTSKETQYF. CDR3 DNA: TGTGCCAGCAGTTTAATCGGGACTAGTAAAGAGACCCAGTACTTC.

As DNA, the CDR3 is TGTGCCATCAGTGAAGTCCAGGGGGTCTATGGCTACACCTTC. Protein: CAISEVQGVYGYTF. The chain couples TRBV10-3 to TRBJ1-2; 7 positions match TRBD1. Germline values: CDR1 ENHRY, CDR2 SYGVKD. This CDR3 spans 14 amino acids. After removal of 3 bases from V and 4 bases from J, the junction contained 5 bases not matched to a gene.